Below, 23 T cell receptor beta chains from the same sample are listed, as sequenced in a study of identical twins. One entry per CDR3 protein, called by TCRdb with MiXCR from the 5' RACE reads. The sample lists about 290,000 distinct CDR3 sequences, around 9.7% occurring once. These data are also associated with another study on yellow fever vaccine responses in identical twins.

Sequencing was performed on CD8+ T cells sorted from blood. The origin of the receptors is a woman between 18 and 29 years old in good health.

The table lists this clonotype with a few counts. Here the CDR3 reads CSARASGTHEQYF. In DNA, the CDR3 is TGCAGTGCTAGAGCCAGCGGGACCCACGAGCAGTACTTC. This chain joins TRBV20-1 and TRBJ2-7, with 7 bases identical to TRBD2. This CDR3 has 13 amino acids. Germline CDR1 DFQATT, CDR2 SNEGSKA (reference sequence). The J segment lost 5 bases and the V segment lost 1 base, leaving 5 bases of the junction unmatched.

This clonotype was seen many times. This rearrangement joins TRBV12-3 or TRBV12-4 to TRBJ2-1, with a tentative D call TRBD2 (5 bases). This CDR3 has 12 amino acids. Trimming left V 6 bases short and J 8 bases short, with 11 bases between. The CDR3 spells CASRFQEDEQFF. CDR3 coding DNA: TGTGCCAGCAGATTTCAGGAGGATGAGCAGTTCTTC.

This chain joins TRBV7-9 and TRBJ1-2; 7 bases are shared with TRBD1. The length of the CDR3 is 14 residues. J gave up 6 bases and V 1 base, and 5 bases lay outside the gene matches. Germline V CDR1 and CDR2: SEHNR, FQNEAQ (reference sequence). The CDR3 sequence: CASSLDGGGDGYTF. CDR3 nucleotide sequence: TGTGCCAGCAGCTTAGACGGAGGGGGCGATGGCTACACCTTC.

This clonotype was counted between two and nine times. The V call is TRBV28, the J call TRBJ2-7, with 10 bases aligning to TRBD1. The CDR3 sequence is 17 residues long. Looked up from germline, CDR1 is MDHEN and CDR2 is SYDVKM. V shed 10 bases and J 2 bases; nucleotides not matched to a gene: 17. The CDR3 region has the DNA TGTGCCACCCAAACCCCTCCGAGGACAGGGGGAACCTACGAGCAGTACTTC. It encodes CATQTPPRTGGTYEQYF.

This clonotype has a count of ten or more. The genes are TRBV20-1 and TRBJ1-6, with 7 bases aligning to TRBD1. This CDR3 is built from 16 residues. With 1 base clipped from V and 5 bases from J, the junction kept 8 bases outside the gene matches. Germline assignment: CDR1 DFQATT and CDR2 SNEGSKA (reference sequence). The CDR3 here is CSARALRQGDNSPLHF. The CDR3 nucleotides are TGCAGTGCTAGAGCCCTTAGGCAGGGGGATAATTCACCCCTCCACTTT.

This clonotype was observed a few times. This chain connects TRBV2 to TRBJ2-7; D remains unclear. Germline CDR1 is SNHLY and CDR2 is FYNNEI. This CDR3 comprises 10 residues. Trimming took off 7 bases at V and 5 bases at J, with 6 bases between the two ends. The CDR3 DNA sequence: TGTGCCAGCACGAAGGACGAGCAGTACTTC. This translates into CASTKDEQYF.

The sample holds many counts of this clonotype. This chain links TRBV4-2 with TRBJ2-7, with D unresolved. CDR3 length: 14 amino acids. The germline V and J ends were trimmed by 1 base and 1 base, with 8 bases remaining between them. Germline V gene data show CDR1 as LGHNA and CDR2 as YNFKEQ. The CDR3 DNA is TGTGCCAGCAGCCAAGCTCGCATTTCCTACGAGCAGTACTTC. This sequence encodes CASSQARISYEQYF.

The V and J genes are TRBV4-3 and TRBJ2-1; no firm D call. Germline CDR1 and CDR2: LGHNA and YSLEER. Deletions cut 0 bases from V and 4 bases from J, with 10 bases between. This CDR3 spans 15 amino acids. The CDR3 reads CASSQDRQDYNEQFF. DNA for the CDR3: TGCGCCAGCAGCCAAGATCGGCAGGATTACAATGAGCAGTTCTTC.

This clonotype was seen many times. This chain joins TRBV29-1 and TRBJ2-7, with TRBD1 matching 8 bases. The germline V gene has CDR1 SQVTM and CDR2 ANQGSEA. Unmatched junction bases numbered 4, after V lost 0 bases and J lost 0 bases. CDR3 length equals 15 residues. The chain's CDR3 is CSVEERGTGSYEQYF. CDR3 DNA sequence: TGCAGCGTTGAAGAGAGGGGGACAGGCTCCTACGAGCAGTACTTC.

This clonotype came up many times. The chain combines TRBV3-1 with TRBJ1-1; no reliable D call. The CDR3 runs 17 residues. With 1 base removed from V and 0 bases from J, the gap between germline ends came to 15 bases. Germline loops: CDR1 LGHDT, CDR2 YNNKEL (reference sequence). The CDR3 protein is CASSQGALTPLNTEAFF. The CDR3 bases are TGTGCCAGCAGCCAAGGGGCCCTGACCCCCCTGAACACTGAAGCTTTCTTT. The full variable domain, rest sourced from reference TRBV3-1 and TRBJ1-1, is DTAVSQTPKYLVTQMGNDKSIKCEQNLGHDTMYWYKQDSKKFLKIMFSYNNKELIINETVPNRFSPKSPDKAHLNLHINSLELGDSAVYFCASSQGALTPLNTEAFFGQGTRLTVV.

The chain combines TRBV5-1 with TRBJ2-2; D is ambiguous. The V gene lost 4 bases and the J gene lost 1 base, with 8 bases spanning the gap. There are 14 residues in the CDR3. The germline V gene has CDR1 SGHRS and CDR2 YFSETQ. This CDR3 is CASSPTLNTGELFF. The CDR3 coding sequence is TGCGCCAGCAGCCCAACACTGAACACCGGGGAGCTGTTTTTT. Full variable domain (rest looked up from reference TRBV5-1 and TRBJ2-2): KAGVTQTPRYLIKTRGQQVTLSCSPISGHRSVSWYQQTPGQGLQFLFEYFSETQRNKGNFPGRFSGRQFSNSRSEMNVSTLELGDSALYLCASSPTLNTGELFFGEGSRLTVL.

As DNA, the CDR3 is TGTGCCAGCAGCTCCCTCGGCGGGGGGGGTAACACCGGGGAGCTGTTTTTT. Amino acids: CASSSLGGGGNTGELFF. The chain recombines TRBV7-3 with TRBJ2-2; the match to TRBD2 covers 9 bases. With V trimmed by 4 bases and J by 2 bases, 8 bases remained unmatched. Per germline, CDR1 SGHTA and CDR2 FQGTGA. The CDR3 spans 17 residues.

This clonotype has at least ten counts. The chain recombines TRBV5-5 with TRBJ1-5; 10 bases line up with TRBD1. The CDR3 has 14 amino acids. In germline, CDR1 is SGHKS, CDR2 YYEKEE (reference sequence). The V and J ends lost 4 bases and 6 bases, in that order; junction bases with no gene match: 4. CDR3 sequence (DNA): TGTGCCAGCAGCCAGGGACAGGGGATTCAGCCCCAGCATTTT. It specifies CASSQGQGIQPQHF.

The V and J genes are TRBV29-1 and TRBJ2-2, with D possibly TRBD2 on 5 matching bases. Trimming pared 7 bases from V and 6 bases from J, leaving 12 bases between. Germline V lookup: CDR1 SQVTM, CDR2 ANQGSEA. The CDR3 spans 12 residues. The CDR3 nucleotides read TGCAGCGCAGAGGAGGTCTCCGGGGAGCTGTTTTTT. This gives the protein CSAEEVSGELFF.

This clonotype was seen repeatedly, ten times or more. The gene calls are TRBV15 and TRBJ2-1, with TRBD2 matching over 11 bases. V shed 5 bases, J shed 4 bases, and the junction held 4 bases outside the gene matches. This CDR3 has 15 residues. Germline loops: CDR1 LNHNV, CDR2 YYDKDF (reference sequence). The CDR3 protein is CATSSRTSGYNEQFF. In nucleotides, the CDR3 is TGTGCCACCAGCTCGAGGACTAGCGGGTACAATGAGCAGTTCTTC.

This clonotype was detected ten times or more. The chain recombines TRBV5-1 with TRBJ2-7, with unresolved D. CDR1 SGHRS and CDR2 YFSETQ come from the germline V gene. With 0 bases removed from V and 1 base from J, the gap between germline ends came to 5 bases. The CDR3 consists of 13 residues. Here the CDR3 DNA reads TGCGCCAGCAGCTTGGATGGGTCCTACGAGCAGTACTTC. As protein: CASSLDGSYEQYF.

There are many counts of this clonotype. CDR3 residues: CAISGSDSETQYF. CDR3 sequence (DNA): TGTGCCATCAGTGGTTCTGATTCAGAGACCCAGTACTTC. The V call is TRBV10-3, the J call TRBJ2-5, with unresolved D. The germline V gene has CDR1 ENHRY and CDR2 SYGVKD. V was clipped by 4 bases and J by 4 bases, with 10 bases between them. This CDR3 is 13 amino acids long.

The CDR3 DNA is TGCAGTATTCCTCCACCCCCGGGAAAGACAGGGTTGAACACCGGGGAGCTGTTTTTT. This codes for CSIPPPPGKTGLNTGELFF. J is TRBJ2-2 and V is TRBV20-1; 7 nucleotides line up with TRBD1. Germline V gives CDR1 DFQATT, CDR2 SNEGSKA (reference sequence). The V segment lost 8 bases and the J segment 1 base; nucleotides outside the gene matches: 22. The CDR3 is made up of 19 amino acids.

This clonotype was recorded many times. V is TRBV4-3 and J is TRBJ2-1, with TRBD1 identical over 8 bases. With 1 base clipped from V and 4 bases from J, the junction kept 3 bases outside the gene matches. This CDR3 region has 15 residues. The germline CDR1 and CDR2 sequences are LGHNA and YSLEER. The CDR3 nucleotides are TGCGCCAGCAGCCAAGCGGGACAGGAGTACAATGAGCAGTTCTTC. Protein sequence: CASSQAGQEYNEQFF.

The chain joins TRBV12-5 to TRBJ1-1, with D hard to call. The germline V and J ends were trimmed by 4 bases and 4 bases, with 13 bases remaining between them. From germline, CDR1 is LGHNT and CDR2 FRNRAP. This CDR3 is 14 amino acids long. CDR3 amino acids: CASGSGSFPTEAFF. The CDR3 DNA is TGTGCTAGTGGTTCGGGGAGCTTTCCCACTGAAGCTTTCTTT.

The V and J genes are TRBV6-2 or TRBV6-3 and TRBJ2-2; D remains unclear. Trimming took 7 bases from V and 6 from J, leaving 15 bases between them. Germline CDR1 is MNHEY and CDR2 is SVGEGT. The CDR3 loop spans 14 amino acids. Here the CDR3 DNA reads TGTGCCAGCACCCACACCGGAGAGTCCGGGGAGCTGTTTTTT. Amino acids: CASTHTGESGELFF.

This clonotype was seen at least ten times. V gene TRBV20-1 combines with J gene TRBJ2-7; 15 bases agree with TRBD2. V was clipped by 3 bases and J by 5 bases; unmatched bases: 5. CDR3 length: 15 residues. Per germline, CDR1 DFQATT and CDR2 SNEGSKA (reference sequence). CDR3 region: CSARGLAGGAHEQYF. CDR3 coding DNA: TGCAGTGCTAGGGGACTAGCGGGAGGCGCCCACGAGCAGTACTTC.

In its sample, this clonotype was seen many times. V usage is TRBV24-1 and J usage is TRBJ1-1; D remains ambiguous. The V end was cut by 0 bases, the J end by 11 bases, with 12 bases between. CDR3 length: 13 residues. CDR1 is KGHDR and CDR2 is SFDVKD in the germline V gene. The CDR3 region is CATSDLERGEAFF. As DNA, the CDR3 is TGTGCCACCAGTGATTTGGAGCGGGGTGAGGCTTTCTTT.